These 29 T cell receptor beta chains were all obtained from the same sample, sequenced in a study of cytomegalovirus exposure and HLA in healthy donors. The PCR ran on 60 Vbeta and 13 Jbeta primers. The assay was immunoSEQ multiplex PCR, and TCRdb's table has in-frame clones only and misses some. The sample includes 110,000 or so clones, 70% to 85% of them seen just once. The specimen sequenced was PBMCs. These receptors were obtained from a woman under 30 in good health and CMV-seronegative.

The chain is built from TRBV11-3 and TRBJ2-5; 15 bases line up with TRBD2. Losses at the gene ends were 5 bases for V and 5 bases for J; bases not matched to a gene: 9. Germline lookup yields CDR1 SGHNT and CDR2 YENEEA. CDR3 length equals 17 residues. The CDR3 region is CASSAGLAGGLRETQYF. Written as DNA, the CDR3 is TGTGCCAGCAGCGCTGGACTAGCGGGAGGGCTGCGCGAGACCCAGTACTTC.

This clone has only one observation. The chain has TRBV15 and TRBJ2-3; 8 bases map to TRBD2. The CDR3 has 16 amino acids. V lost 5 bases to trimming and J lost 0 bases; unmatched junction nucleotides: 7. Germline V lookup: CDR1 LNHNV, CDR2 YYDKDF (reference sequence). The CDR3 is CATSYLLAASTDTQYF. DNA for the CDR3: TGTGCCACCAGCTATTTACTAGCGGCTAGCACAGATACGCAGTATTTT. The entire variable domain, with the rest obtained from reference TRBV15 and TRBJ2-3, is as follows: DAMVIQNPRYQVTQFGKPVTLSCSQTLNHNVMYWYQQKSSQAPKLLFHYYDKDFNNEADTPDNFQSRRPNTSFCFLDIRSPGLGDTAMYLCATSYLLAASTDTQYFGPGTRLTVL.

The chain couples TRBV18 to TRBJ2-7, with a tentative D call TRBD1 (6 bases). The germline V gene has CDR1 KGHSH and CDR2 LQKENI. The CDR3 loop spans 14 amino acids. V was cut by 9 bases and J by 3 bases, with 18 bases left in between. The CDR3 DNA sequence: TGTGCCAGTAAAAACAGGGAAAAAGACTACGAGCAGTACTTC. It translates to CASKNREKDYEQYF.

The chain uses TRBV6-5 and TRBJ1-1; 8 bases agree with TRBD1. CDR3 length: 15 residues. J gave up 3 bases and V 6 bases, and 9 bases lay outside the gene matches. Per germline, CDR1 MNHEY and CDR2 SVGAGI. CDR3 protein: CASSRPRQGHTEAFF. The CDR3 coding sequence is TGTGCCAGCAGCCGTCCGAGACAGGGGCACACTGAAGCTTTCTTT.

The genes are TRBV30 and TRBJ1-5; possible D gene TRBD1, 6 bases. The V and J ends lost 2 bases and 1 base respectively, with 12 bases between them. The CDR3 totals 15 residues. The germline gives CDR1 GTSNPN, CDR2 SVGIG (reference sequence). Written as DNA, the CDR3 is TGTGCCTGGAGTTTGACAGGTTTCAGCAATCAGCCCCAGCATTTT. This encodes CAWSLTGFSNQPQHF. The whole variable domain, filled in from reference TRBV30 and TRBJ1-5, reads SQTIHQWPATLVQPVGSPLSLECTVEGTSNPNLYWYRQAAGRGLQLLFYSVGIGQISSEVPQNLSASRPQDRQFILSSKKLLLSDSGFYLCAWSLTGFSNQPQHFGDGTRLSIL.

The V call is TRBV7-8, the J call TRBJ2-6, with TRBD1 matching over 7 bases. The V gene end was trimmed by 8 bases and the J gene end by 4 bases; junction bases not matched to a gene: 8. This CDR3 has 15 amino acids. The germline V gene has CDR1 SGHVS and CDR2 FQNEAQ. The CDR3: CASVYGQAGANVLTF. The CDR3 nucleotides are TGTGCCAGCGTTTACGGACAGGCAGGGGCCAACGTCCTGACTTTC.

In nucleotides, the CDR3 is TGTGCCAGCAGCCCGGGACAGGGCTACGAGCAGTACTTC. It yields the protein CASSPGQGYEQYF. V usage is TRBV28 and J usage is TRBJ2-7, with TRBD1 identical over 9 bases. The CDR3 runs to 13 residues. V lost 6 bases to trimming and J lost 3 bases; unmatched junction nucleotides: 3. The V gene's germline CDR1 is MDHEN and CDR2 SYDVKM.

This CDR3 reads CASSPTEGGRVEAFF. The CDR3 DNA is TGTGCCAGCAGTCCCACCGAGGGGGGGCGAGTTGAAGCTTTCTTT. The chain is built from TRBV28 and TRBJ1-1, with a possible D match to TRBD1 (6 bases). Trimming removed 5 bases at V and 7 bases at J, with 20 bases between. Germline CDR1 reads MDHEN; CDR2 reads SYDVKM. This CDR3 is built from 15 residues. Combining the CDR3 with reference TRBV28 and TRBJ1-1 gives the whole variable domain DVKVTQSSRYLVKRTGEKVFLECVQDMDHENMFWYRQDPGLGLRLIYFSYDVKMKEKGDIPEGYSVSREKKERFSLILESASTNQTSMYLCASSPTEGGRVEAFFGQGTRLTVV.

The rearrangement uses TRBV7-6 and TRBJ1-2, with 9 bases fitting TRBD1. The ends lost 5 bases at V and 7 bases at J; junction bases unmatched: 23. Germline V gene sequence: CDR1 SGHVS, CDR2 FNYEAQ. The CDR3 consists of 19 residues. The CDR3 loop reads CASSPNLLHPGQGRGGYTF. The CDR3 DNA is TGTGCCAGCAGCCCTAATCTTCTCCATCCGGGACAGGGACGTGGTGGCTACACCTTC.

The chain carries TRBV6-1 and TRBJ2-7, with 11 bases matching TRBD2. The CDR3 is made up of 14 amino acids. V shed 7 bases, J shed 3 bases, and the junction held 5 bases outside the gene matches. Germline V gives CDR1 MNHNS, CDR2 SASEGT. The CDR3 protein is CASTLAGGIYEQYV. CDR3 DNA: TGTGCCAGCACATTAGCGGGGGGGATCTACGAGCAGTACGTC.

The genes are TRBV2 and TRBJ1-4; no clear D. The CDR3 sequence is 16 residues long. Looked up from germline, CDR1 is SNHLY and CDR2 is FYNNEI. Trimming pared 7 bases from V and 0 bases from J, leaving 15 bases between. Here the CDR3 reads CASTEIEGATNEKLFF. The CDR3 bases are TGTGCCAGCACTGAGATAGAGGGAGCAACTAATGAAAAACTGTTTTTT. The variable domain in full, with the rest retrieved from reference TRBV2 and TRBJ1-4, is EPEVTQTPSHQVTQMGQEVILRCVPISNHLYFYWYRQILGQKVEFLVSFYNNEISEKSEIFDDQFSVERPDGSNFTLKIRSTKLEDSAMYFCASTEIEGATNEKLFFGSGTQLSVL.

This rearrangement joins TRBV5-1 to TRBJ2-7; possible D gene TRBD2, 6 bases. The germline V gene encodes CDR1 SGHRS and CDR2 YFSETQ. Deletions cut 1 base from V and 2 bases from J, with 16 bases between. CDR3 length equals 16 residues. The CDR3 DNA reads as TGCGCCAGCAGCTTGTATCGGGACCCGGGGGCCTACGAGCAGTACTTC. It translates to CASSLYRDPGAYEQYF.

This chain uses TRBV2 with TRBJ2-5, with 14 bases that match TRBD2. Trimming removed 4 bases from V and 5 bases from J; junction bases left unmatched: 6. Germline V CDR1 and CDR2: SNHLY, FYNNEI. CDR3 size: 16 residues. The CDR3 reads CASSGGTSGRGETQYF. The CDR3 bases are TGTGCCAGCAGTGGTGGGACTAGCGGGAGAGGGGAGACCCAGTACTTC.

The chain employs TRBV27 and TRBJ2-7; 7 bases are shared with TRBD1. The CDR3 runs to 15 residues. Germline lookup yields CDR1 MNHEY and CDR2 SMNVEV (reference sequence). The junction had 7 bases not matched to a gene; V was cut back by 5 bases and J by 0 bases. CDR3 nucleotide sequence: TGTGCCAGCAGTCCGCTGGACAGGAGCTCCTACGAGCAGTACTTC. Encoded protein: CASSPLDRSSYEQYF.

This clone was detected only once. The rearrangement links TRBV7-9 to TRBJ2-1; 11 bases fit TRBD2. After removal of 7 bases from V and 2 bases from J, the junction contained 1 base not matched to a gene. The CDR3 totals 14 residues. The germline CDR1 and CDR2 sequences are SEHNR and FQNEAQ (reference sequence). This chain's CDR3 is CASISGGAYNEQFF. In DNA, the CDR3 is TGTGCCAGCATTAGCGGGGGGGCCTACAATGAGCAGTTCTTC.

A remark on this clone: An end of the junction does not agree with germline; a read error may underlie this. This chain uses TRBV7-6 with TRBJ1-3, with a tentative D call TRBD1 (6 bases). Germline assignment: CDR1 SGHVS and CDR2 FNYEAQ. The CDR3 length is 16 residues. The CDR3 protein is CTSSAQVGAKGNTIYF. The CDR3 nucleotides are TGTACCAGCAGCGCCCAGGTGGGGGCGAAGGGAAACACCATATATTTT.

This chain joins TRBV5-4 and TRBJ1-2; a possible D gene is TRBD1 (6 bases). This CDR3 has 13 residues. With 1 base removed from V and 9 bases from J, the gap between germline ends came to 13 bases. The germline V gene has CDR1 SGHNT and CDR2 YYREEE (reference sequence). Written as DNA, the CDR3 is TGTGCCAGCAGCTTGTCCAGGGGCCGAAGCTACACCTTC. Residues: CASSLSRGRSYTF.

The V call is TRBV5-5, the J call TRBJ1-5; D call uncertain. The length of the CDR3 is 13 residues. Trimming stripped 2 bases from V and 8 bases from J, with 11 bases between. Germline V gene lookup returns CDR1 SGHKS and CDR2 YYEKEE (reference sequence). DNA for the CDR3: TGTGCCAGCAGCTTTGATCGGGAGGAGCCCCAGCATTTT. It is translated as CASSFDREEPQHF.

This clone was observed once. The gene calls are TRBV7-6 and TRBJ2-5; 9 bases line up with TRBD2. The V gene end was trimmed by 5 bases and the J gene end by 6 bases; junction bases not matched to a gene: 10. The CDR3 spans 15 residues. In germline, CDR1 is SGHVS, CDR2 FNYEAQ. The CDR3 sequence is CASSPIAGAKKTQYF. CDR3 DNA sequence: TGTGCCAGCAGCCCGATAGCGGGAGCTAAAAAGACCCAGTACTTC.

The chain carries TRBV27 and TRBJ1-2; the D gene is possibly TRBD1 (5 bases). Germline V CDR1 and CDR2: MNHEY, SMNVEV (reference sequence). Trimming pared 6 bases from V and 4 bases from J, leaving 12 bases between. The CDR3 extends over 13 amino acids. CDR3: CASSHRKIYGYTF. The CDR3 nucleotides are TGTGCCAGCAGCCACAGGAAGATCTATGGCTACACCTTC.

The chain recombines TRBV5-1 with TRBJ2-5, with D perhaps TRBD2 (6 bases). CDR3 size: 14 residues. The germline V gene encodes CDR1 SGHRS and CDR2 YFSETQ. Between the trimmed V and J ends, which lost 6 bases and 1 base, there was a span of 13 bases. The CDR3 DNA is TGCGCCAGCAAAACGGGGACTCCCCAAGAGACCCAGTACTTC. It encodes CASKTGTPQETQYF.

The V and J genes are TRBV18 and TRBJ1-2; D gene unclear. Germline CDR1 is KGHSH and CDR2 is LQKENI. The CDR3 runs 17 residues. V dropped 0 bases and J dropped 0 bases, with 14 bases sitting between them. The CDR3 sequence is CASSPPLAPGANYGYTF. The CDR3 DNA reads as TGTGCCAGCTCACCACCGCTAGCTCCGGGAGCTAACTATGGCTACACCTTC.

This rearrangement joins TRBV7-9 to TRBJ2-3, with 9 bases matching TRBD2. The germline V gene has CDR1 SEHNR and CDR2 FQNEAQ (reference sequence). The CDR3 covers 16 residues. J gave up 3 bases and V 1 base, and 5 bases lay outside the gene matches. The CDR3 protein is CASSLGISGGTDTQYF. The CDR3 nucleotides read TGTGCCAGCAGCTTAGGGATTAGCGGGGGAACAGATACGCAGTATTTT. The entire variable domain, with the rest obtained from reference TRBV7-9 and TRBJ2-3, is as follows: DTGVSQNPRHKITKRGQNVTFRCDPISEHNRLYWYRQTLGQGPEFLTYFQNEAQLEKSRLLSDRFSAERPKGSFSTLEIQRTEQGDSAMYLCASSLGISGGTDTQYFGPGTRLTVL.

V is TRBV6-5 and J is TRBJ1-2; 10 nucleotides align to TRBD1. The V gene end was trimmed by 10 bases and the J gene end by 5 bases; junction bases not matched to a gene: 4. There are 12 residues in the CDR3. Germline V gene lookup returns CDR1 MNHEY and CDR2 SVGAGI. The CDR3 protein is CAIKDRGYGYTF. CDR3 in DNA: TGTGCCATCAAGGACAGGGGGTATGGCTACACCTTC.

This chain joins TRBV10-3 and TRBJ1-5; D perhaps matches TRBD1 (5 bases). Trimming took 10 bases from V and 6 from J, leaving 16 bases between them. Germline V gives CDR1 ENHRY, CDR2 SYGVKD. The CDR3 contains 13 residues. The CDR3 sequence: CASSDSLPQPQHF. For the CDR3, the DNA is TGTGCCAGCAGCGACAGTCTTCCTCAGCCCCAGCATTTT.

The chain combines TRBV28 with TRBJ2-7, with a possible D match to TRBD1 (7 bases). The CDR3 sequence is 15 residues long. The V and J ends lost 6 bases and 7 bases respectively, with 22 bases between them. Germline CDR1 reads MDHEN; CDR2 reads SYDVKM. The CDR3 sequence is CASSFAGYSGGEQYF. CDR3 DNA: TGTGCCAGCAGCTTTGCAGGCTATTCAGGGGGGGAGCAGTACTTC.

The CDR3 reads CASSVATAGGYNEQFF. The CDR3 DNA is TGTGCCAGCAGCGTAGCTACAGCGGGGGGCTACAATGAGCAGTTCTTC. The rearrangement links TRBV9 to TRBJ2-1, with 9 positions matching TRBD2. The germline V gene has CDR1 SGDLS and CDR2 YYNGEE. The CDR3 contains 16 residues. V gave up 0 bases and J gave up 3 bases; unmatched junction bases: 4.

CDR3 DNA: TGTGCCAGCAGCCAAGGTAGCCTCGACCATAATAATTCACCCCTCCACTTT. It codes for CASSQGSLDHNNSPLHF. This rearrangement joins TRBV14 to TRBJ1-6; no reliable D call. V was clipped by 1 base and J by 5 bases, with 15 bases between them. This CDR3 is 17 amino acids long. Germline values: CDR1 SGHDN, CDR2 FVKESK.

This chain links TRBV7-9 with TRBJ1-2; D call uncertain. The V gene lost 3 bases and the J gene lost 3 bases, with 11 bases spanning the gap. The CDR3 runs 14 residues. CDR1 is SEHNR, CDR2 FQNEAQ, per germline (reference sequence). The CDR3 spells CASSFRREDYGYTF. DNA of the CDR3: TGTGCCAGCAGCTTTCGGCGGGAGGACTATGGCTACACCTTC.